This section outlines one T cell receptor (beta chain) sequence together with its context. The antigen remains undetermined. The data are from a study of T cell repertoires in cytomegalovirus infection. TCRdb re-called the reads through MiXCR, storing one row per CDR3 protein. The table includes around 320,000 distinct CDR3 sequences, more than 8% detected once. Germline V gene data show CDR1 as MNHEY and CDR2 as SVGEGT. V was cut by 6 bases and J by 0 bases, with 15 bases left in between. The length of the CDR3 is 15 residues. General study points: Summed frequency of shared TCR beta families picked out CMV carriers who also had the relevant HLA. Clonotype analysis showed dominance of the ex vivo response by HLA-C-restricted CMV-specific TCR beta clonotypes.

The TCR sequence derives from a human donor in good health (CMV status not recorded). Some clones in this sample may be carry-over from other donors' samples. The sample consisted of PBMCs. This sequence joins TRBV6-2 or TRBV6-3 and TRBJ2-7, with D perhaps TRBD2 (6 bases). CDR3 loop: CASSQPGTGSYEQYF. The CDR3 coding sequence is TGTGCCAGCAGCCAACCCGGGACTGGCTCCTACGAGCAGTACTTC.